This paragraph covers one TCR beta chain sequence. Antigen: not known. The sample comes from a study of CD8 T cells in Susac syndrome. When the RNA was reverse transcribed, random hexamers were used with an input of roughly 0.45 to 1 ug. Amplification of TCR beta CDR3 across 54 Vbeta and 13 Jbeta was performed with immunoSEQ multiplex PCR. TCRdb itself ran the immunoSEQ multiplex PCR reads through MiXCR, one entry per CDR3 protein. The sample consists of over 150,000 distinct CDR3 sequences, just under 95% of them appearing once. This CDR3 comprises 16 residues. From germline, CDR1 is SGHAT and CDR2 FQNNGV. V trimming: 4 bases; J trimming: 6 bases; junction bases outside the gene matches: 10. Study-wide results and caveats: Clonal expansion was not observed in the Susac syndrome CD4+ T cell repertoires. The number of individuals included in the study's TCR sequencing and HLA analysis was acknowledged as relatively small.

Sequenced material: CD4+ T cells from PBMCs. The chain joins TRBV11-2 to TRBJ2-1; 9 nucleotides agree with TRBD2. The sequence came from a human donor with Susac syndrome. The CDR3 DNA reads TGTGCCAGCAGCTCGAGGGAGGTACTAGCGGGCAATGAGCAGTTCTTC. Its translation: CASSSREVLAGNEQFF.